This T cell receptor (beta chain) was obtained from a study of T cells in Graves' hyperthyroidism and ophthalmopathy. Study information: At initial diagnosis, before any treatment had begun, peripheral blood was obtained. Study findings and constraints: A model of 13 V-J pairs discriminated ophthalmopathy from stable hyperthyroidism.

This clonotype was detected only a few times. Antigen specificity is unknown. RNA transcripts were the template for amplifying TCR beta CDR3 regions. HTBI primers drove first-round RT-PCR of the TCR CDR3. MiXCR, applied by TCRdb to the multiplex PCR reads, yields one record per CDR3 protein. Of around 400,000 distinct CDR3 sequences listed, about 15% are singletons. The length of the CDR3 is 15 residues. In germline, CDR1 is LNHDA, CDR2 SQIVND (reference sequence). V was cut by 9 bases and J by 0 bases, with 15 bases left in between. It was at first hyperthyroidism diagnosis, before any ophthalmopathy symptoms, that the blood sample was taken. PBMCs were derived from roughly 10 ml fresh peripheral blood.

The TCR was taken from a woman between 18 and 29 years old with Graves' hyperthyroidism that later progressed to Graves' ophthalmopathy. The chain uses TRBV19 and TRBJ1-5; D perhaps matches TRBD1 (6 bases). The sample was blood. CDR3 nucleotide sequence: TGTGCCAGCGAAGACAGGCCGTATAGCAATCAGCCCCAGCATTTT. Protein sequence: CASEDRPYSNQPQHF.